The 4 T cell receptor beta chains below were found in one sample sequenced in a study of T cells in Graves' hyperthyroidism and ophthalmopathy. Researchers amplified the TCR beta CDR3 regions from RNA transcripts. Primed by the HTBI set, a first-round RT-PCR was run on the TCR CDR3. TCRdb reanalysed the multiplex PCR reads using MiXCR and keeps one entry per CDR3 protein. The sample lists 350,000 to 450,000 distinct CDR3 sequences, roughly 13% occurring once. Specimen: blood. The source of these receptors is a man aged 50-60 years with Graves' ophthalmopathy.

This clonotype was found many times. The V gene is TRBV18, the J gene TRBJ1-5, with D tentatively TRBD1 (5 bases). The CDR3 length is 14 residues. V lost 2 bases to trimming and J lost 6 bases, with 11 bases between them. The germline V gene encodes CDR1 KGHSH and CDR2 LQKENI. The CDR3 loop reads CASSPSGKGQPQHF. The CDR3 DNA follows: TGTGCCAGCTCACCATCAGGGAAGGGTCAGCCCCAGCATTTT.

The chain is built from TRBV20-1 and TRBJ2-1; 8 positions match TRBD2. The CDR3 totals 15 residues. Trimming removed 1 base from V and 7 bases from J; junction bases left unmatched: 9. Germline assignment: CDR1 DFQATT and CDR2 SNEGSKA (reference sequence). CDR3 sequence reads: CSARVLGLGGNEQFF. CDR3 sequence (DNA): TGCAGTGCTAGAGTTCTGGGACTAGGAGGTAATGAGCAGTTCTTC.

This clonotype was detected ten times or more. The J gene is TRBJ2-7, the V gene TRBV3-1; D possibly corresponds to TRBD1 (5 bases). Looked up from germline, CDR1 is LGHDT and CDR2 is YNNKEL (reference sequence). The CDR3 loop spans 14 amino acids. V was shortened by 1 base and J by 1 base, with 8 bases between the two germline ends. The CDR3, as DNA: TGTGCCAGCAGCCAAGCGGCAGGGTCCTACGAGCAGTACTTC. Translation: CASSQAAGSYEQYF.

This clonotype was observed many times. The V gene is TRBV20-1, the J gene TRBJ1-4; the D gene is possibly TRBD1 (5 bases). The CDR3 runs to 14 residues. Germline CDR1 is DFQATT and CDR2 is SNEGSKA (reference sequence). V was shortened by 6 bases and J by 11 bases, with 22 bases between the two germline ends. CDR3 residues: CSAPTGSPEDKLFF. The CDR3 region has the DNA TGCAGTGCGCCAACAGGCTCCCCCGAGGACAAACTGTTTTTT.